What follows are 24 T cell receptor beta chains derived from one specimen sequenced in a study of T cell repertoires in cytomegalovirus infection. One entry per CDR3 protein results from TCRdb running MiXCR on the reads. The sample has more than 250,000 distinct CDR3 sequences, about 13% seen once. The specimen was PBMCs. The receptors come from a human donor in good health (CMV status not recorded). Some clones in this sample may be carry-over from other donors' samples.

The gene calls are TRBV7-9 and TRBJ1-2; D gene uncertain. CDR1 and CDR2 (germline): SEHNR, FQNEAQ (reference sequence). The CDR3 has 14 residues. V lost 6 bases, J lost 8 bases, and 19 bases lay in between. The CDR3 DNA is TGTGCCAGCAGAGCTTCGGGGAAGGTGGAGGGCTACACCTTC. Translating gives CASRASGKVEGYTF.

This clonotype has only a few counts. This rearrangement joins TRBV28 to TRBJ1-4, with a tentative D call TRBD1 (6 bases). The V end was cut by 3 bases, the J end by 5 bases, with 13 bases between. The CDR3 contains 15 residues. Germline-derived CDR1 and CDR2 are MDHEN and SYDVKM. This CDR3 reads CASSFRGTMNEKLFF. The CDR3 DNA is TGTGCCAGCAGTTTTCGTGGGACAATGAATGAAAAACTGTTTTTT.

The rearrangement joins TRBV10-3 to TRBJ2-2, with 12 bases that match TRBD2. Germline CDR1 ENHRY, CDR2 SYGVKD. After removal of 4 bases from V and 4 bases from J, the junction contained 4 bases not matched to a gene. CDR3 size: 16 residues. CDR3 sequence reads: CAISGPTSGGTGELFF. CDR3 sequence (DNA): TGTGCCATCAGTGGGCCGACTAGCGGGGGCACCGGGGAGCTGTTTTTT.

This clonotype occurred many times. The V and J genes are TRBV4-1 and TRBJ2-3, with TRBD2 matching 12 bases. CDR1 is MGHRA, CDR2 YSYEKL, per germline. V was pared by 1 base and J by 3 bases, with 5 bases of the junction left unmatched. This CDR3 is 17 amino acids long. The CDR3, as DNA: TGCGCCAGCAGCCAAGCCGGAACTAGCGGGAGGACAGATACGCAGTATTTT. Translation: CASSQAGTSGRTDTQYF.

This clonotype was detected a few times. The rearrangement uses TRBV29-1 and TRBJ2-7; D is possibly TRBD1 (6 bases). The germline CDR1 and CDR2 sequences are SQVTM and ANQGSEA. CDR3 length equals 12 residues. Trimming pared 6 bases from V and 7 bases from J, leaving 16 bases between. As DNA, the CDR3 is TGCAGCGTCGGAATGACAGGACGGGAGCAGTACTTC. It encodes CSVGMTGREQYF.

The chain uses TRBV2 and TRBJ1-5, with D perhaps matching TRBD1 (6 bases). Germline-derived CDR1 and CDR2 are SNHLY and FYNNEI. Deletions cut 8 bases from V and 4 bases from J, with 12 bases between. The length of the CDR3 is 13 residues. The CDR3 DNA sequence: TGTGCCAGCCACCAGGGGCTAAATCAGCCCCAGCATTTT. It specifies CASHQGLNQPQHF.

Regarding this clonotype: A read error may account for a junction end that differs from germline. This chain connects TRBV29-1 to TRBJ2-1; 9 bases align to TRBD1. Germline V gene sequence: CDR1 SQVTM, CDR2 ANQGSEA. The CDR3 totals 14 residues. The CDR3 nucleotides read TGCAGCGTAGAAGGGACAGGGAGAGCGGATGAGCAGTTCTTC. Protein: CSVEGTGRADEQFF.

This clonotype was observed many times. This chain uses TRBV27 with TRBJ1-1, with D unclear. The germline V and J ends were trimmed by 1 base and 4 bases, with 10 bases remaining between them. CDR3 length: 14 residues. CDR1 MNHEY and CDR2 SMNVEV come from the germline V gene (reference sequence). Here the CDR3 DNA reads TGTGCCAGCAGTTTATTGAGGGAGGTCACTGAAGCTTTCTTT. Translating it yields CASSLLREVTEAFF.

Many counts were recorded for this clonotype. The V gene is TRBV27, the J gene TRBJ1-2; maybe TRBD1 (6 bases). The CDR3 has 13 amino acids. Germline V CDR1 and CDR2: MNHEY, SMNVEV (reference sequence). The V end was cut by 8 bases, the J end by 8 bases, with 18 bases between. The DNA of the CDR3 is TGTGCCAGCGGAACTACAGGGCTAAGGGGCTACACCTTC. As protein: CASGTTGLRGYTF.

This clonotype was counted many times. Here the CDR3 reads CASSFTASGSGRRETQYF. The CDR3 DNA sequence: TGTGCCAGCAGCTTTACGGCTAGCGGGTCCGGACGTCGAGAGACCCAGTACTTC. The J gene is TRBJ2-5, the V gene TRBV7-2, with TRBD2 matching 8 bases. The germline gives CDR1 SGHTA, CDR2 FQGNSA. The CDR3 is 18 residues long. The junction had 16 bases not matched to a gene; V was cut back by 3 bases and J by 4 bases.

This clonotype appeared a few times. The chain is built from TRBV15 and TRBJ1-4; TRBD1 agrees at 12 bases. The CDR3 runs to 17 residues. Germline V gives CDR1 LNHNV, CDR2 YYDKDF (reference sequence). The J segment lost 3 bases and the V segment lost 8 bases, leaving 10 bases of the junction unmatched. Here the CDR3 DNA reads TGTGCCACCCTGGGACAGGGGGCCAGGTGGGCTAATGAAAAACTGTTTTTT. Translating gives CATLGQGARWANEKLFF. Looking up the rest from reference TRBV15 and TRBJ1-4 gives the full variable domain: DAMVIQNPRYQVTQFGKPVTLSCSQTLNHNVMYWYQQKSSQAPKLLFHYYDKDFNNEADTPDNFQSRRPNTSFCFLDIRSPGLGDTAMYLCATLGQGARWANEKLFFGSGTQLSVL.

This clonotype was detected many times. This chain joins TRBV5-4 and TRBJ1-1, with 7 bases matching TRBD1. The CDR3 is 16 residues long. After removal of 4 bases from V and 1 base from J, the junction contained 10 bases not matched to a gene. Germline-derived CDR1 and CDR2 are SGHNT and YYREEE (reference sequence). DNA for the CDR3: TGTGCCAGCAGCCAGACAGGGTCCTCAGGGAACACTGAAGCTTTCTTT. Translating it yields CASSQTGSSGNTEAFF.

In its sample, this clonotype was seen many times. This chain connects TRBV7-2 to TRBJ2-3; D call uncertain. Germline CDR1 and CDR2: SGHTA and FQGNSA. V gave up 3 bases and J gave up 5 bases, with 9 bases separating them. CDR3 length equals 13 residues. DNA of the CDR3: TGTGCCAGCAGCTTTTCGGGTCTAGATACGCAGTATTTT. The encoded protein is CASSFSGLDTQYF.

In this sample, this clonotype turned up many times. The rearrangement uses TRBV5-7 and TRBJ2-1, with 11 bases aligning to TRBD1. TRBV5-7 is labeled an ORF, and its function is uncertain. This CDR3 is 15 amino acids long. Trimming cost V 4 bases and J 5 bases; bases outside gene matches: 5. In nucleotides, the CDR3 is TGTGCCAGCAGCCTGGACAGGGGGCCAAACAATGAGCAGTTCTTC. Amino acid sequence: CASSLDRGPNNEQFF.

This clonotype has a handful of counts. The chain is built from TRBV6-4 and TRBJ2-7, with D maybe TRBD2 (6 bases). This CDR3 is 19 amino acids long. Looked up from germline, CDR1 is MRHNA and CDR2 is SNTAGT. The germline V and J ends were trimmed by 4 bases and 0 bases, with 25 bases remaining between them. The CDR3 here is CASSANGEVNRSVSYEQYF. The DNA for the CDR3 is TGTGCCAGCAGTGCCAACGGGGAGGTGAACAGGTCAGTCTCCTACGAGCAGTACTTC.

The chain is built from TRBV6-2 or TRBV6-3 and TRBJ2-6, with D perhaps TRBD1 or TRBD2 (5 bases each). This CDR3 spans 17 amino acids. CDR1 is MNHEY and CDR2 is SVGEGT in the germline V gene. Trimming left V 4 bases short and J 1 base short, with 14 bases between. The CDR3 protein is CASSFPGRRSGANVLTF. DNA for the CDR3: TGTGCCAGCAGTTTCCCGGGACGGAGGTCTGGGGCCAACGTCCTGACTTTC.

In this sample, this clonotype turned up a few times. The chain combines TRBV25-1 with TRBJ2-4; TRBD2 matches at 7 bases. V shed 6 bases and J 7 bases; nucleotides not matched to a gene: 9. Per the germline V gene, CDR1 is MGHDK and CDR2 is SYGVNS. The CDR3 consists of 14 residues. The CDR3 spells CASRALGGNNIQYF. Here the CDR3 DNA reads TGTGCCAGCAGGGCTCTGGGGGGGAATAACATTCAGTACTTC. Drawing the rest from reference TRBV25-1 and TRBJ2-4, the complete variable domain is EADIYQTPRYLVIGTGKKITLECSQTMGHDKMYWYQQDPGMELHLIHYSYGVNSTEKGDLSSESTVSRIRTEHFPLTLESARPSHTSQYLCASRALGGNNIQYFGAGTRLSVL.

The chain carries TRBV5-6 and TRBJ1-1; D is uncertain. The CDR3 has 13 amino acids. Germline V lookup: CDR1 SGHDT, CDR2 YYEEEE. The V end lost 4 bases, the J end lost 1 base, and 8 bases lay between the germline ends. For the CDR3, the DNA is TGTGCCAGCAGCGGAGGAAAGAACACTGAAGCTTTCTTT. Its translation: CASSGGKNTEAFF.

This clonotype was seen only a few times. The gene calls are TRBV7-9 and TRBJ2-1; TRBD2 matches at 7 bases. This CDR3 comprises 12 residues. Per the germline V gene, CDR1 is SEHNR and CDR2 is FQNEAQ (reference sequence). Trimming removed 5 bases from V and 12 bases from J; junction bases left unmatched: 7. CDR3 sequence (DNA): TGTGCCAGCAGCCCATTAGCGGGCTTGCAGTTCTTC. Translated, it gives CASSPLAGLQFF.

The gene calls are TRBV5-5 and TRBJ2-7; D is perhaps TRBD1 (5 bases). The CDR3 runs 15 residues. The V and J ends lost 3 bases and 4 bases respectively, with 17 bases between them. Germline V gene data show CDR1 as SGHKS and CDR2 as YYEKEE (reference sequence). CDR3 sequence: CASSYSGQQKYEQYF. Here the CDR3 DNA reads TGTGCCAGCAGCTACTCCGGACAACAGAAATACGAGCAGTACTTC.

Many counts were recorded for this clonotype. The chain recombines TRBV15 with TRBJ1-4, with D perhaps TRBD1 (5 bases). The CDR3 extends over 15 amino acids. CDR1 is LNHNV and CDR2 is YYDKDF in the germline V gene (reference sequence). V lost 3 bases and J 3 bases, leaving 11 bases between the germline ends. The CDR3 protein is CATSSGDLSNEKLFF. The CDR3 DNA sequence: TGTGCCACCAGCAGTGGGGACTTGTCTAATGAAAAACTGTTTTTT.

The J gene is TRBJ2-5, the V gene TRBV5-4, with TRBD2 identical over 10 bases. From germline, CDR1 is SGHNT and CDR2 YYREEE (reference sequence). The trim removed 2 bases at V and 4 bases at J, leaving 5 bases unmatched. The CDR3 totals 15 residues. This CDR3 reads CASSFGLAESETQYF. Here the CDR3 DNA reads TGTGCCAGCAGCTTTGGACTAGCGGAATCAGAGACCCAGTACTTC.

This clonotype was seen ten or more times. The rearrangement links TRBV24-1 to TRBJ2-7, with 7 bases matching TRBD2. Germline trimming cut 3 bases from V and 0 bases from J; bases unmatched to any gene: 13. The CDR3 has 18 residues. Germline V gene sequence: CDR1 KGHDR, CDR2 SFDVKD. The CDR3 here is CATSDLGTTAGISYEQYF. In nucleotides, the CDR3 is TGTGCCACCAGTGATCTCGGGACGACAGCGGGAATCTCCTACGAGCAGTACTTC.

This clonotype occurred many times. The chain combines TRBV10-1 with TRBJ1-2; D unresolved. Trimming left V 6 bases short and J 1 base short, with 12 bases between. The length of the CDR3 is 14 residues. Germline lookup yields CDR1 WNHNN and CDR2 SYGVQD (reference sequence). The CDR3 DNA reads TGCGCCAGCAGCCGATCAAGGAATAACTATGGCTACACCTTC. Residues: CASSRSRNNYGYTF.